At least ten counts were recorded for the clone carrying this TCR beta chain. The antigen is undetermined. This beta chain came through as a stray read in a library set up for alpha chains, and its size says little. In TCRdb, the 5' RACE reads were re-called with MiXCR into one record per CDR3 protein. The sample consists of around 16,000 distinct CDR3 sequences, roughly 7.1% of them appearing once. CDR3 length equals 15 residues. CDR1 is DFQATT, CDR2 SNEGSKA, per germline (reference sequence). The V end was cut by 4 bases, the J end by 3 bases, with 19 bases between. The entry originates in a study of spatial heterogeneity in lung cancer. Study as a whole: A module score for T cells, taken from matched bulk RNA-seq, correlated strongly with TCR transcript counts in tumor regions.

Time point meaning: sample taken at primary tumor resection. Overall study results and limits: Ubiquitous and regional expanded TCR counts correlated with ubiquitous and regional nonsynonymous mutations, respectively. Tumor mutation count correlated with how many alpha and beta TCRs expanded intratumorally.

The sequence derives from a female donor with early-stage non-small cell lung cancer. The chain uses TRBV20-1 and TRBJ2-7, with D possibly being TRBD2 (7 bases). The material sequenced was lung tumor tissue, taken at surgery. CDR3 residues: CSATSTAGAYYEQYF. Here the CDR3 DNA reads TGCAGTGCTACCTCCACGGCGGGGGCTTACTACGAGCAGTACTTC.